The entry below gives a single T cell receptor beta chain sequence along with its context. Its antigen is still unknown. Base qualities are not recorded, but no much larger clone differs from it by a single base. The sample's time point label, in plain terms: baseline before first vaccination. Vaccinee samples were obtained from the UK trials COV001 and COV002, which included a single-blind randomized controlled phase 2/3 trial of AZD1222 (ChAdOx1 nCoV-19) in healthy adults. For TCRbeta chain sequencing, PBMC samples were collected from trial participants at day 0 and at day 28 after the second dose. The CDR3 regions of human TCRbeta chains were analyzed by immunosequencing. In the paper's pipeline: Repertoire TCRs were checked for matches against a reference library of SARS-CoV-2-specific TCRs that had been generated using the MIRA antigen-specificity platform. Breadth was defined as the fraction of unique TCRs that were SARS-CoV-2-associated, and depth was defined as the fraction of total T cells that were SARS-CoV-2-associated. Using the MIRA data, each spike-specific TCR was mapped to the spike region that the TCR reacts to and placed in a CD4 or CD8 class. Log10-transformed breadth and depth values were compared by one-way ANOVA with Sidak's multiple comparisons tests. The table was pulled from immuneACCESS by TCRdb, which kept in-frame rearrangements only. Such tables lose some clones; where checked, under half of the loss comes from unresolved V genes, and the rest has no known cause. For V, J and clone size, that table is used; D and trimming come from the DNA. A total of about 110,000 clones appear in this sample, around 84% of them only once. The ten top clones hold about 3.3% of the sample.

The CDR3 contains 16 residues, cysteine and phenylalanine counted. Only the CDR3 portion is preserved as DNA: 48 bases, with reading frame beginning at the first base. Trimming removed 6 bases from V and 4 bases from J; the gene matches leave 13 bases unexplained. The CDR1 and CDR2 encoded by the germline V gene (reference sequence) are LNHDA and SQIVND. The data were obtained in a study of T cell responses to AZD1222 COVID-19 vaccine (dated by TCRdb to about 2021). Some background on the complete study: AZD1222 recipients given second doses at about 4 weeks or at about 12 weeks were pooled, since spike-specific TCR depth and breadth were not found to differ between the two schedules. Trial participants were enrolled into age subgroups of 18-55, 56-69 and 70-plus years, which contained 148, 28 and 57 TCR-sequenced participants, respectively. A total of around 240 trial participants underwent TCR sequencing, of whom around 210 had received two doses of AZD1222 and some 25 had received two doses of the MenACWY control vaccine.

Overall results and qualifications from the work: In the small 56-69-year group, the increase in depth fell short of significance, most likely because of low power. Because no day 14 peak-response samples were available, the repertoires could be characterized only after the peak T cell response. After two AZD1222 doses, spike-specific TCR breadth and depth were significantly higher than at day 0 and than in MenACWY recipients. Only six AZD1222 recipients were SARS-CoV-2 seropositive at baseline, limiting conclusions about previously exposed vaccinees. CD4 TCRs associated with the vaccine covered the entire spike protein, and the dominant responses were in regions 160-218 and 743-854. Reportedly, almost half of the unique spike-specific TCRs recognized epitopes lying outside the regions that are mutated in the B.1.351 and B.1.1.7 variants. Participants were mostly white British and included more females than males, and it was suggested by the authors that clonal diversity may have been underestimated.

This receptor was identified in an adult in good health. Sample: peripheral blood, taken on day 0 of AZD1222 vaccination. The V and J segments used are TRBV19 and TRBJ1-2, with 8 bases in between that match TRBD1. The CDR3 region reads CASRAPDRDPIYGYTF. The DNA sequence is TGTGCCAGTAGGGCCCCGGACAGGGACCCTATCTATGGCTACACCTTC.